The 8 T cell receptor beta chains given below trace back to one sample, sequenced in a study of blood T cell repertoires in COVID-19. The table came from immunoSEQ multiplex PCR; TCRdb's copy has only in-frame clones and leaves some out. Of tens of thousands of clones in the sample, roughly 90% were seen once. The sequenced sample was peripheral blood. These receptors came from a man aged 25-45 years with acute or convalescent COVID-19.

The chain links TRBV27 to TRBJ2-3; TRBD2 matches at 10 bases. This CDR3 is built from 15 residues. Germline CDR1 reads MNHEY; CDR2 reads SMNVEV (reference sequence). The V segment lost 3 bases and the J segment 5 bases; nucleotides outside the gene matches: 5. The CDR3 loop reads CASSFTAGGGDTQYF. The DNA of the CDR3 is TGTGCCAGCAGTTTTACAGCGGGAGGGGGAGATACGCAGTATTTT.

This chain uses TRBV15 with TRBJ2-1, with 7 nucleotides matching TRBD2. The ends lost 2 bases at V and 5 bases at J; junction bases unmatched: 6. The V gene's germline CDR1 is LNHNV and CDR2 YYDKDF (reference sequence). CDR3 size: 15 residues. DNA for the CDR3: TGTGCCACCAGCAGATACCGCGGGGGAAACAATGAGCAGTTCTTC. Translation: CATSRYRGGNNEQFF.

The chain has TRBV6-5 and TRBJ1-1; 7 bases align to TRBD1. The CDR3 extends over 14 amino acids. Germline V gene lookup returns CDR1 MNHEY and CDR2 SVGAGI. With 4 bases clipped from V and 1 base from J, the junction kept 3 bases outside the gene matches. CDR3: CASSFRQGNTEAFF. For the CDR3, the DNA is TGTGCCAGCAGTTTCCGACAGGGGAACACTGAAGCTTTCTTT.

The rearrangement uses TRBV4-1 and TRBJ2-3, with 9 bases matching TRBD2. CDR1 MGHRA and CDR2 YSYEKL come from the germline V gene. The CDR3 length is 16 residues. With 1 base clipped from V and 4 bases from J, the junction kept 6 bases outside the gene matches. The CDR3 spells CASSQGVGLAADTQYF. The CDR3 region has the DNA TGCGCCAGCAGCCAAGGGGTGGGACTAGCAGCAGATACGCAGTATTTT.

The chain's CDR3 is CATQPRDTEAFF. The DNA for the CDR3 is TGTGCCACCCAACCCCGGGACACTGAAGCTTTCTTT. The genes are TRBV21-1 and TRBJ1-1. TRBV21-1 is designated a pseudogene. The CDR3 runs 12 residues.

The V and J genes are TRBV3-1 (or the pseudogene TRBV3-2) and TRBJ2-7; TRBD1 matches at 9 bases. Per the germline V gene, CDR1 is LGHDT and CDR2 is YNNKEL (reference sequence). Trimming at V came to 1 base and at J to 0 bases, leaving 4 bases not matched to a gene. This CDR3 spans 16 amino acids. The CDR3 protein is CASSQARQGVSYEQYF. The CDR3 DNA follows: TGTGCCAGCAGCCAAGCTAGACAGGGGGTCTCCTACGAGCAGTACTTC.

The chain joins TRBV7-2 to TRBJ2-2; 9 nucleotides align to TRBD1. CDR1 and CDR2 from the germline V gene are SGHTA and FQGNSA. J lost 7 bases, V lost 5 bases, and 14 bases had no gene match. This CDR3 has 17 amino acids. CDR3 sequence: CASSVQGAFVLGGELFF. The CDR3 coding sequence is TGTGCCAGCAGCGTACAGGGGGCATTCGTTCTTGGCGGGGAGCTGTTTTTT.

The chain is built from TRBV4-3 and TRBJ2-7, with 8 bases that match TRBD2. This CDR3 is 15 amino acids long. Looked up from germline, CDR1 is LGHNA and CDR2 is YSLEER. Losses at the gene ends were 2 bases for V and 0 bases for J; bases not matched to a gene: 3. CDR3: CASSQRLASSYEQYF. The CDR3 region has the DNA TGCGCCAGCAGCCAAAGACTAGCGAGCTCCTACGAGCAGTACTTC.